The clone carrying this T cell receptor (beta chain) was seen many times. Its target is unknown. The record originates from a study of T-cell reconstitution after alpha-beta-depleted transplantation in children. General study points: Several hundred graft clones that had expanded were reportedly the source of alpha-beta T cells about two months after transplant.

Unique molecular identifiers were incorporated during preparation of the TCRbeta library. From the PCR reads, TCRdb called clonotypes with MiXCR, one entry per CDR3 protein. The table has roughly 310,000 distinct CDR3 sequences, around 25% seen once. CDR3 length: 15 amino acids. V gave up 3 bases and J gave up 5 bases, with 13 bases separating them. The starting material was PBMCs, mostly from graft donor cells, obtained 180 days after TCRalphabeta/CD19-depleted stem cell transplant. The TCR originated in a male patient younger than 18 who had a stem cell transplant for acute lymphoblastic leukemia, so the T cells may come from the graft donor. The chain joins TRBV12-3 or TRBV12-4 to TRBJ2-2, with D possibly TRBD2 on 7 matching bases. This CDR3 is CASSLGGAGTGELFF. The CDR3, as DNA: TGTGCCAGCAGTTTGGGGGGGGCAGGGACCGGGGAGCTGTTTTTT.